These 30 T cell receptor beta chains were all obtained from the same sample, sequenced in a study of CD8 T cells in ankylosing spondylitis. One entry per CDR3 protein, called by TCRdb with MiXCR from the 5' RACE reads. Of more than 150,000 distinct CDR3 sequences in the sample, under 15% were seen once. Input material: blood, either unsorted or a sorted T cell fraction (not recorded which). The receptor set was obtained from a female donor with ankylosing spondylitis or in good health (not recorded which).

Many counts were recorded for this clonotype. This rearrangement joins TRBV12-3 or TRBV12-4 to TRBJ2-5; 10 bases align to TRBD1. CDR3 size: 17 residues. The V and J ends lost 7 bases and 6 bases, in that order; junction bases with no gene match: 17. The chain's CDR3 is CASTRIIGQGGLKTQYF. For the CDR3, the DNA is TGTGCCAGCACCCGCATCATTGGACAGGGGGGATTGAAGACCCAGTACTTC.

At least ten counts were recorded for this clonotype. V and J are TRBV5-8 and TRBJ2-7, with TRBD2 as a possible D gene (7 bases). V was pared by 2 bases and J by 13 bases, with 10 bases between. This CDR3 is built from 10 residues. Germline V gene data show CDR1 as SGHTS and CDR2 as YDEGEE. CDR3 amino acids: CASSLGGEYF. The DNA for the CDR3 is TGTGCCAGCAGCTTAGGGGGGGAATACTTC.

In its sample, this clonotype was seen many times. The CDR3 reads CASAAGVGTEAFF. The CDR3 nucleotides read TGTGCCAGCGCGGCCGGGGTGGGCACTGAAGCTTTCTTT. This chain uses TRBV7-8 with TRBJ1-1; D is ambiguous. The CDR3 is 13 amino acids. Germline lookup yields CDR1 SGHVS and CDR2 FQNEAQ. Trimming shortened V by 8 bases and J by 4 bases, and 14 bases separated the two germline ends.

This clonotype was counted at least ten times. V gene TRBV7-2 combines with J gene TRBJ2-1, with D tentatively TRBD2 (5 bases). This CDR3 region has 14 residues. Trimming removed 5 bases at V and 7 bases at J, with 15 bases between. The germline CDR1 and CDR2 sequences are SGHTA and FQGNSA. CDR3 nucleotide sequence: TGTGCCAGCAGCAGAATACGGGAAGGGAATGAGCAGTTCTTC. Protein: CASSRIREGNEQFF.

At least ten counts were recorded for this clonotype. The V call is TRBV25-1, the J call TRBJ1-6, with D perhaps matching TRBD1 (5 bases). Trimming took 5 bases from V and 10 from J, leaving 15 bases between them. The CDR3 extends over 14 amino acids. Germline V gene data show CDR1 as MGHDK and CDR2 as SYGVNS. CDR3 coding DNA: TGTGCCAGCAGTAGAGAGGGGAGAGGATCACCCCTCCACTTT. Translated: CASSREGRGSPLHF.

This clonotype turned up a few times. The chain combines TRBV7-3 with TRBJ2-7; 9 positions agree with TRBD2. The CDR3 consists of 16 residues. CDR1 and CDR2 (germline): SGHTA, FQGTGA. J was trimmed by 0 bases and V by 5 bases; bases with no gene match: 8. The CDR3 loop is CASSGRLAVSSYEQYF. CDR3 DNA sequence: TGTGCCAGCAGCGGTAGACTAGCGGTTAGCTCCTACGAGCAGTACTTC.

The gene calls are TRBV20-1 and TRBJ2-2; D possibly corresponds to TRBD1 (6 bases). Germline assignment: CDR1 DFQATT and CDR2 SNEGSKA (reference sequence). The V and J ends lost 2 bases and 10 bases respectively, with 11 bases between them. The CDR3 loop spans 12 amino acids. The DNA for the CDR3 is TGCAGTGCTAGACGCCACAGGGAGGAGCTGTTTTTT. Encoded protein: CSARRHREELFF.

The sample holds many counts of this clonotype. The rearrangement joins TRBV10-3 to TRBJ2-7; 8 bases fit TRBD1. The germline V gene has CDR1 ENHRY and CDR2 SYGVKD. The CDR3 has 15 residues. V lost 8 bases, J lost 2 bases, and 11 bases stayed unmatched. The CDR3 is CAIVSGTGPPYEQYF. Here the CDR3 DNA reads TGTGCCATCGTTTCCGGGACAGGACCCCCCTACGAGCAGTACTTC.

There are a few counts of this clonotype. The J gene is TRBJ2-2, the V gene TRBV10-2; 13 bases agree with TRBD2. Germline V CDR1 and CDR2: WSHSY, SAAADI. Unmatched junction bases numbered 2, after V lost 0 bases and J lost 4 bases. The CDR3 is 17 residues long. The CDR3 sequence is CASSESRTSGSTGELFF. The CDR3 coding sequence is TGCGCCAGCAGTGAGTCGAGGACTAGCGGGAGCACCGGGGAGCTGTTTTTT.

In its sample, this clonotype was seen many times. The rearrangement joins TRBV28 to TRBJ2-1; 9 bases map to TRBD2. The CDR3 has 15 amino acids. Germline V gene data show CDR1 as MDHEN and CDR2 as SYDVKM. Trimming at V came to 8 bases and at J to 6 bases, leaving 11 bases not matched to a gene. The CDR3 region is CASGFWREGPNEQFF. DNA of the CDR3: TGTGCCAGCGGATTCTGGCGGGAGGGCCCCAATGAGCAGTTCTTC.

This chain connects TRBV7-9 to TRBJ1-1, with 9 bases aligning to TRBD1. CDR1 is SEHNR and CDR2 is FQNEAQ in the germline V gene (reference sequence). With 3 bases clipped from V and 3 bases from J, the junction kept 2 bases outside the gene matches. The CDR3 sequence is 14 residues long. As DNA, the CDR3 is TGTGCCAGCAGCTTTCGGGACAGGGACACTGAAGCTTTCTTT. It specifies CASSFRDRDTEAFF.

This chain joins TRBV7-3 and TRBJ2-1, with D possibly being TRBD1 (6 bases). The CDR3 length is 15 residues. Between the trimmed V and J ends, which lost 6 bases and 8 bases, there was a span of 20 bases. The germline CDR1 and CDR2 sequences are SGHTA and FQGTGA. The CDR3 sequence: CASSMVGGAGDEQFF. The CDR3 nucleotides read TGTGCCAGCAGTATGGTTGGGGGCGCCGGGGATGAGCAGTTCTTC.

This chain links TRBV5-4 with TRBJ2-3; 11 bases fit TRBD2. Germline V gives CDR1 SGHNT, CDR2 YYREEE (reference sequence). Losses at the gene ends were 4 bases for V and 6 bases for J; bases not matched to a gene: 10. The CDR3 has 16 residues. CDR3 region: CASSPRLAGHGDTQYF. For the CDR3, the DNA is TGTGCCAGCAGCCCACGACTAGCGGGACATGGGGATACGCAGTATTTT.

This clonotype was seen repeatedly, ten times or more. This chain uses TRBV12-3 or TRBV12-4 with TRBJ2-1; 10 bases line up with TRBD2. V gave up 3 bases and J gave up 3 bases; unmatched junction bases: 17. This CDR3 is built from 20 residues. Here the CDR3 DNA reads TGTGCCAGCAGTTTTGTAGCTAGCGGGAGATTAAGGACGGACTACAATGAGCAGTTCTTC. Translating gives CASSFVASGRLRTDYNEQFF.

In its sample, this clonotype was seen many times. This rearrangement joins TRBV5-1 to TRBJ2-3, with TRBD2 matching 8 bases. There are 15 residues in the CDR3. Germline-derived CDR1 and CDR2 are SGHRS and YFSETQ. The J segment lost 0 bases and the V segment lost 5 bases, leaving 5 bases of the junction unmatched. CDR3 coding DNA: TGCGCCAGCAGATATAGCGGGGTTAGCACAGATACGCAGTATTTT. Amino acids: CASRYSGVSTDTQYF. The full variable domain, rest sourced from reference TRBV5-1 and TRBJ2-3, is KAGVTQTPRYLIKTRGQQVTLSCSPISGHRSVSWYQQTPGQGLQFLFEYFSETQRNKGNFPGRFSGRQFSNSRSEMNVSTLELGDSALYLCASRYSGVSTDTQYFGPGTRLTVL.

This clonotype was seen only a few times. The chain recombines TRBV2 with TRBJ2-1; TRBD2 matches 9 bases. CDR1 is SNHLY, CDR2 FYNNEI, per germline. V lost 6 bases and J lost 1; bases outside the gene matches: 4. The CDR3 runs 15 residues. The CDR3: CASRRLAVSYNEQFF. The CDR3, as DNA: TGTGCCAGCAGACGACTAGCGGTTTCCTACAATGAGCAGTTCTTC.

This clonotype was seen many times. The chain employs TRBV10-3 and TRBJ2-1; D may be TRBD2 (6 bases). Germline V gene data show CDR1 as ENHRY and CDR2 as SYGVKD. Trimming shortened V by 7 bases and J by 7 bases, and 14 bases separated the two germline ends. The CDR3 extends over 13 amino acids. The CDR3 DNA follows: TGTGCCATCACCGGGGGTCAGGGTAATGAGCAGTTCTTC. Residues: CAITGGQGNEQFF.

This clonotype was picked up many times. The rearrangement uses TRBV7-9 and TRBJ1-4; no definite D call. The CDR3 consists of 12 residues. Deletions cut 10 bases from V and 0 bases from J, with 6 bases between. CDR1 is SEHNR, CDR2 FQNEAQ, per germline (reference sequence). Here the CDR3 reads CATWATNEKLFF. CDR3 nucleotides: TGTGCCACTTGGGCAACTAATGAAAAACTGTTTTTT.

This clonotype was seen many times. This chain uses TRBV6-6 with TRBJ1-1, with D hard to call. The V gene's germline CDR1 is MNHNY and CDR2 SVGAGI (reference sequence). V lost 11 bases, J lost 11 bases, and 24 bases lay in between. This CDR3 contains 13 residues. The CDR3 sequence is CASTTDPALPAFF. As DNA, the CDR3 is TGTGCCTCCACGACGGACCCTGCCCTGCCGGCTTTCTTT.

There are many counts of this clonotype. The J gene is TRBJ2-7, the V gene TRBV29-1; 9 nucleotides align to TRBD1. Germline V gives CDR1 SQVTM, CDR2 ANQGSEA. The junction had 12 bases not matched to a gene; V was cut back by 7 bases and J by 5 bases. The length of the CDR3 is 14 residues. The CDR3 nucleotides are TGCAGCGCACTGGGACAGGGAAGTTTCCACGAGCAGTACTTC. This sequence encodes CSALGQGSFHEQYF.

In this sample, this clonotype turned up many times. The chain uses TRBV20-1 and TRBJ2-1, with TRBD2 identical over 11 bases. The CDR3 loop spans 17 amino acids. Germline CDR1 is DFQATT and CDR2 is SNEGSKA (reference sequence). With V trimmed by 5 bases and J by 7 bases, 16 bases remained unmatched. In nucleotides, the CDR3 is TGCAGTGCTGCTCCGATTCCACTAGCGGGAGTCGTTAATGAGCAGTTCTTC. Its protein product is CSAAPIPLAGVVNEQFF.

Ten or more counts support this clonotype. The rearrangement uses TRBV11-2 and TRBJ2-2; D remains ambiguous. CDR1 and CDR2 from the germline V gene are SGHAT and FQNNGV. This CDR3 is 18 amino acids long. The V end was cut by 3 bases, the J end by 4 bases, with 21 bases between. This CDR3 reads CASSLRLPNVNSTGELFF. DNA of the CDR3: TGTGCCAGCAGCTTGAGACTCCCAAACGTTAATAGCACCGGGGAGCTGTTTTTT.

Many counts were recorded for this clonotype. V usage is TRBV19 and J usage is TRBJ2-1; no reliable D call. V lost 1 base to trimming and J lost 9 bases, with 10 bases between them. The CDR3 contains 13 residues. Germline V gene sequence: CDR1 LNHDA, CDR2 SQIVND (reference sequence). CDR3 sequence: CASSIARLSEQFF. CDR3 DNA: TGTGCCAGTAGTATAGCTAGATTAAGTGAGCAGTTCTTC.

In this sample, this clonotype turned up many times. The V gene is TRBV14, the J gene TRBJ1-2, with 7 bases matching TRBD1. The V and J ends lost 4 bases and 8 bases, in that order; junction bases with no gene match: 13. This CDR3 has 15 amino acids. The germline gives CDR1 SGHDN, CDR2 FVKESK. CDR3: CASSRSKGAPSGYTF. CDR3 sequence (DNA): TGTGCCAGCAGCCGATCTAAGGGGGCCCCTTCGGGCTACACCTTC.

This clonotype appeared many times. This chain connects TRBV15 to TRBJ2-1, with D maybe TRBD1 (6 bases). Between the trimmed V and J ends, which lost 3 bases and 4 bases, there was a span of 10 bases. The CDR3 totals 14 residues. Germline V lookup: CDR1 LNHNV, CDR2 YYDKDF (reference sequence). CDR3 region: CATSRQGSYNEQFF. The CDR3 DNA reads as TGTGCCACCAGCAGGCAGGGGTCTTACAATGAGCAGTTCTTC.

This clonotype occurred many times. The genes are TRBV20-1 and TRBJ2-3, with D unclear. Germline V gene data show CDR1 as DFQATT and CDR2 as SNEGSKA (reference sequence). V lost 0 bases and J lost 10, with 5 bases in between. The CDR3 totals 10 residues. CDR3 sequence reads: CSARDRPQYF. The CDR3 DNA follows: TGCAGTGCTAGAGATCGGCCGCAGTATTTT.

The chain links TRBV5-6 to TRBJ2-7; 13 nucleotides align to TRBD2. This CDR3 is 20 amino acids long. V lost 4 bases to trimming and J lost 0 bases; unmatched junction nucleotides: 16. The germline V gene encodes CDR1 SGHDT and CDR2 YYEEEE. The CDR3 region is CASSPLRTSGSFGGSYEQYF. The CDR3 region has the DNA TGTGCCAGCAGCCCCCTACGGACTAGCGGGAGTTTTGGTGGCTCCTACGAGCAGTACTTC.

On this clonotype itself: The junction and the germline gene differ at one end; a read error may be behind it. The chain couples TRBV20-1 to TRBJ2-3, with TRBD2 matching over 7 bases. CDR3 size: 17 residues. Germline V gene lookup returns CDR1 DFQATT and CDR2 SNEGSKA (reference sequence). The CDR3 DNA sequence: TGCGGTGCTATTCTCTTGGGCGGGAGTTTGGTAACAGATACGCAGTATTTT. It yields the protein CGAILLGGSLVTDTQYF.

The rearrangement uses TRBV24-1 and TRBJ2-1; TRBD1 matches 10 bases. This CDR3 is built from 14 residues. V shed 5 bases and J 7 bases; nucleotides not matched to a gene: 4. CDR1 and CDR2 (germline): KGHDR, SFDVKD. In DNA, the CDR3 is TGTGCCACCAGTGCTCAGGACAGGGGGAATGAGCAGTTCTTC. As protein: CATSAQDRGNEQFF.

This clonotype has ten or more counts. The rearrangement joins TRBV27 to TRBJ2-3; 11 bases fit TRBD2. The CDR3 length is 14 residues. V lost 6 bases to trimming and J lost 3 bases; unmatched junction nucleotides: 2. Looked up from germline, CDR1 is MNHEY and CDR2 is SMNVEV (reference sequence). The CDR3: CASRGLAVTDTQYF. CDR3 sequence (DNA): TGTGCCAGCAGGGGACTAGCGGTGACAGATACGCAGTATTTT.